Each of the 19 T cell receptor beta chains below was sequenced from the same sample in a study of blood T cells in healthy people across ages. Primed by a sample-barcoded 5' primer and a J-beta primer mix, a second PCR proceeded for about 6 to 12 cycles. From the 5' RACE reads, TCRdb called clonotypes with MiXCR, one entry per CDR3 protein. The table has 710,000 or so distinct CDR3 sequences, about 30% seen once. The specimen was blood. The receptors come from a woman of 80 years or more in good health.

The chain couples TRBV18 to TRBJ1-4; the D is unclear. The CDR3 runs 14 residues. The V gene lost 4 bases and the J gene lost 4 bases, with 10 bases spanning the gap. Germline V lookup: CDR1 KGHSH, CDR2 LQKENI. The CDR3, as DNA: TGTGCCAGCTCACTGGGCAGCTTTAATGAAAAACTGTTTTTT. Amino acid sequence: CASSLGSFNEKLFF.

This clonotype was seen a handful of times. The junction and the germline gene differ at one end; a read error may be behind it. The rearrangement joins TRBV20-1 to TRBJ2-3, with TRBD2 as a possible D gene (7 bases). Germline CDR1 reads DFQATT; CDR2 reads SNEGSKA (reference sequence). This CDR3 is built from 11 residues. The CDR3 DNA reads TGTGGGGCGGGGGCGGCAGATACGCAGTATTTT. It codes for CGAGAADTQYF.

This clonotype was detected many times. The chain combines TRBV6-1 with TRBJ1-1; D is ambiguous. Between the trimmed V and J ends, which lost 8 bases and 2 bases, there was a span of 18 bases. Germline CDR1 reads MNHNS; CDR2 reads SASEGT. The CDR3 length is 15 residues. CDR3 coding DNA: TGTGCCAGCCCTGAGGTCCGGGCCCTCAACACTGAAGCTTTCTTT. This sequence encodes CASPEVRALNTEAFF.

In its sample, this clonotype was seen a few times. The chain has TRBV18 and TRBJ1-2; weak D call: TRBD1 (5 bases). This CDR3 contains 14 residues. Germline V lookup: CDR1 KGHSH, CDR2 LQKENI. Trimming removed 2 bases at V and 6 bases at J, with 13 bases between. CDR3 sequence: CASSPGTYTHGYTF. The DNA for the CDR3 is TGTGCCAGCTCACCAGGGACTTACACACATGGCTACACCTTC.

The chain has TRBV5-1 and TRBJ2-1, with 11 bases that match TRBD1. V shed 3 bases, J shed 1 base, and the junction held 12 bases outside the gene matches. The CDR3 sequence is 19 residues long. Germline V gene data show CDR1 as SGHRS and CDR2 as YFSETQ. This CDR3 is CASSWPGQGGTSSYNEQFF. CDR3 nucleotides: TGCGCCAGCAGCTGGCCGGGACAGGGGGGCACGAGTTCCTACAATGAGCAGTTCTTC.

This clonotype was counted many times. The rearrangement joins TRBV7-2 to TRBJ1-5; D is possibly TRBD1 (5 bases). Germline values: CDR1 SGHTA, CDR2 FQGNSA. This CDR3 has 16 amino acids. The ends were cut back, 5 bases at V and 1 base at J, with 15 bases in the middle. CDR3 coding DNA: TGTGCCAGCAGCCTAATGGGAGGGGACAGCAATCAGCCCCAGCATTTT. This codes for CASSLMGGDSNQPQHF.

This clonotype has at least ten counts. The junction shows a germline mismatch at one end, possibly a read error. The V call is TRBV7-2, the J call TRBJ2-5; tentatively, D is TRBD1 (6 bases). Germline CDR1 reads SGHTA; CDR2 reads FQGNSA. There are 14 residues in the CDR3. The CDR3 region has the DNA TGTGCCAGCAGCTTAGGACAGGTACAAGAGTCCCAGTACTTC. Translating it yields CASSLGQVQESQYF.

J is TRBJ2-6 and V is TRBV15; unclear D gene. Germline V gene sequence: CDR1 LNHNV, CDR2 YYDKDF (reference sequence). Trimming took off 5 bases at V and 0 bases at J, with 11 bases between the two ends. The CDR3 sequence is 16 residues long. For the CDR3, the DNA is TGTGCCACCAGCGCCGACGTCTCCTCTGGGGCCAACGTCCTGACTTTC. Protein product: CATSADVSSGANVLTF.

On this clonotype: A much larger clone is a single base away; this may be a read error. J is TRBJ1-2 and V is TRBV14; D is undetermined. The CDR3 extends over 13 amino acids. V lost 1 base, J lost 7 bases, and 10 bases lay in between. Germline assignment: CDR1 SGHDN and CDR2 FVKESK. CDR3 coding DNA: TGTGCCAGCAGCCAAGGAACCTGTAGTGGCTACACCTTC. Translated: CASSQGTCSGYTF.

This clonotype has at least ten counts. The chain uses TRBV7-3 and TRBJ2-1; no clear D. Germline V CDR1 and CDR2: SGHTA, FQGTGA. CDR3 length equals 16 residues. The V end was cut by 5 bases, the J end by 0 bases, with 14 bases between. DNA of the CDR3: TGTGCCAGCAGCCCCCTCCTGAGGTCCTCCTACAATGAGCAGTTCTTC. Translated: CASSPLLRSSYNEQFF.

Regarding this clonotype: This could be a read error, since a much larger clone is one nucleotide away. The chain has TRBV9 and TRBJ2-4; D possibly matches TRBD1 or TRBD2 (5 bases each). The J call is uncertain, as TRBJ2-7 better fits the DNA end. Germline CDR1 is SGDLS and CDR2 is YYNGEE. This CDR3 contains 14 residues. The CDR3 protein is CASSAAERGGEQYF. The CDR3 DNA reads TGTGCCAGCAGCGCCGCCGAGAGGGGTGGCGAGCAGTACTTC.

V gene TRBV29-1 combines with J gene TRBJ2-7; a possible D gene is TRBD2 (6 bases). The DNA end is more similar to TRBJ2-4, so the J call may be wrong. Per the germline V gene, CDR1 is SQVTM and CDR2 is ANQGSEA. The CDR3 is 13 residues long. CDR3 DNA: TGCAGCGTTGAAGAGCGCGGGGAACGCATTCAGTACTTC. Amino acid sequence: CSVEERGERIQYF.

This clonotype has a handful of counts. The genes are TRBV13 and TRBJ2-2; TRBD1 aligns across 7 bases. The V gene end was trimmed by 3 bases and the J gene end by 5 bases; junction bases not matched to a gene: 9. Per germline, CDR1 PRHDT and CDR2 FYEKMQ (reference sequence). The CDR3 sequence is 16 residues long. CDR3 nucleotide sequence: TGTGCCAGCAGCTTTGACAGGTCCAGGGGGACCGGGGAGCTGTTTTTT. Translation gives CASSFDRSRGTGELFF.

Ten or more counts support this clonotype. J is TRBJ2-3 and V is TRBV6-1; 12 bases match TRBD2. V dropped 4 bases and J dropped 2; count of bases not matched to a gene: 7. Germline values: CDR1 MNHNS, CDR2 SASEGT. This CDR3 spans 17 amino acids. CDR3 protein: CASSASTSGGYTDTQYF. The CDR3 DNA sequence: TGTGCCAGCAGTGCTTCGACTAGCGGGGGCTACACAGATACGCAGTATTTT.

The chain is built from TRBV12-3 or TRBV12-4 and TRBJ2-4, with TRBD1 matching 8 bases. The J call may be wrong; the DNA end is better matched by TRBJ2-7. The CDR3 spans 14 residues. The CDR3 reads CASSLSWTGYEQYF. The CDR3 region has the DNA TGTGCCAGCAGTTTATCGTGGACAGGGTACGAGCAGTACTTC.

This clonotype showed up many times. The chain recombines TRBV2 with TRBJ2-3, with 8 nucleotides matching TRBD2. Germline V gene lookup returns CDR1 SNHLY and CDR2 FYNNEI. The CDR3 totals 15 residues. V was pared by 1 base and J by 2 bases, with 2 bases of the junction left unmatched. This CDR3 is CASSEGGGNTDTQYF. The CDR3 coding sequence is TGTGCCAGCAGTGAAGGCGGGGGGAACACAGATACGCAGTATTTT.

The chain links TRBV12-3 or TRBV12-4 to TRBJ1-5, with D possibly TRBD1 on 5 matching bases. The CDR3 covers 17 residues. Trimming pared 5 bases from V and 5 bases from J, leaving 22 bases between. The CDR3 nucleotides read TGTGCCAGCAGTGATCAGGGTAAAGGGCTAAAGGATCAGCCCCAGCATTTT. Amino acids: CASSDQGKGLKDQPQHF.

CDR3 bases: TGCGCCAGCAGCTTGGAGACTAGCGGGAGGAACGAGCAGTACTTC. This sequence encodes CASSLETSGRNEQYF. The chain couples TRBV5-1 to TRBJ2-7; 13 bases are shared with TRBD2. V gave up 0 bases and J gave up 5 bases; unmatched junction bases: 2. The germline CDR1 and CDR2 sequences are SGHRS and YFSETQ. This CDR3 is 15 amino acids long. Full variable domain (rest looked up from reference TRBV5-1 and TRBJ2-7): KAGVTQTPRYLIKTRGQQVTLSCSPISGHRSVSWYQQTPGQGLQFLFEYFSETQRNKGNFPGRFSGRQFSNSRSEMNVSTLELGDSALYLCASSLETSGRNEQYFGPGTRLTVT.

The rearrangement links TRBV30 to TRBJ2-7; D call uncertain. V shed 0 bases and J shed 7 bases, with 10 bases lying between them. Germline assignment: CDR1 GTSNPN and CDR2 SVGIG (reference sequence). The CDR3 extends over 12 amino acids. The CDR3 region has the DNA TGTGCCTGGAGTGTGTTATACAATGAGCAGTACTTC. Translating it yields CAWSVLYNEQYF.